The source of this T cell receptor beta chain is a study of T cell responses to AZD1222 COVID-19 vaccine. The study, taken as a whole, reports: Among the donors, most were white British and more were female, and clonal diversity was possibly underestimated. Baseline testing showed seropositivity in only a handful of AZD1222 recipients. Sampling captured repertoires only after the peak T cell response.

Germline CDR1 and CDR2: SGHAT and FQNNGV. This CDR3 has 16 residues. With V trimmed by 1 base and J by 2 bases, 6 bases remained unmatched. Sequenced by immunoSEQ multiplex PCR; TCRdb stores in-frame clones only, minus some. The profile shows about 210,000 clones, about 95% of them singletons. Regarding this clone: The antigen is undetermined.

This chain joins TRBV11-2 and TRBJ1-2; 8 positions agree with TRBD1. This TCR was recovered from an adult who received the MenACWY meningococcal vaccine as a control. The material was peripheral blood, obtained 28 days after the second dose of the MenACWY control vaccine. In DNA, the CDR3 is TGTGCCAGCAGCTTAGCCGGACAGGGACGGAACTATGGCTACACCTTC. Protein: CASSLAGQGRNYGYTF.